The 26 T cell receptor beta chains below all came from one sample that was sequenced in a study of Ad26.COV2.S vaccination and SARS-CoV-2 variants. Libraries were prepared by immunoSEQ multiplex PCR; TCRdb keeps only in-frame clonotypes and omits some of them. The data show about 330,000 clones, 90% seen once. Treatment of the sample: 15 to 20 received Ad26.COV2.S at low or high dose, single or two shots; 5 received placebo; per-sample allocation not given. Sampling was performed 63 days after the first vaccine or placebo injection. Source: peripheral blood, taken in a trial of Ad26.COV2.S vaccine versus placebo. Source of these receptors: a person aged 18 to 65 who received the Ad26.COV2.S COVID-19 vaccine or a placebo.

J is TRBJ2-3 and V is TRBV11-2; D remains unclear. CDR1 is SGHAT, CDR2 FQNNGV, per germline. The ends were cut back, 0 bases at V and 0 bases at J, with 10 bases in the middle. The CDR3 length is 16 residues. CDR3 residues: CASSLDLTTSTDTQYF. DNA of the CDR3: TGTGCCAGCAGCTTAGACCTGACCACCAGCACAGATACGCAGTATTTT.

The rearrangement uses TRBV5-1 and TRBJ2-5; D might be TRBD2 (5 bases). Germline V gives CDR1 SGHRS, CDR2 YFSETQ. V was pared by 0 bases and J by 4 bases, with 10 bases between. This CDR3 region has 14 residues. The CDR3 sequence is CASSLGASPETQYF. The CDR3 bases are TGCGCCAGCAGCTTGGGGGCTAGCCCAGAGACCCAGTACTTC.

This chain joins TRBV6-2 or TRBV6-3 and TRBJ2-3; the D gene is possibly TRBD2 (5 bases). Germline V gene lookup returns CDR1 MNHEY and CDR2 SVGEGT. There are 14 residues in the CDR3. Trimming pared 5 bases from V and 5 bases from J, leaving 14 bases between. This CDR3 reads CASSPDYNRDTQYF. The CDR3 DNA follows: TGTGCCAGCAGTCCCGACTACAATCGAGATACGCAGTATTTT.

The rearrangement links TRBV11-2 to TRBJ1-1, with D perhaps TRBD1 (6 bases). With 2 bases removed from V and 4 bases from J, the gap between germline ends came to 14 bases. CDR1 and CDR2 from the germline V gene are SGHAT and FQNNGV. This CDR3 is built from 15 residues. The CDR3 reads CASSLIWGAGTEAFF. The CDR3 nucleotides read TGTGCCAGCAGCTTAATTTGGGGGGCGGGCACTGAAGCTTTCTTT.

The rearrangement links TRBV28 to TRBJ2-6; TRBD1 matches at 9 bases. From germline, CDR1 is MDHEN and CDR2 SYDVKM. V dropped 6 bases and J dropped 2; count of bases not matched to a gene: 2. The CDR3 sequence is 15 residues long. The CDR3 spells CASRGQGTGANVLTF. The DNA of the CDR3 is TGTGCCAGCAGAGGACAGGGGACTGGGGCCAACGTCCTGACTTTC.

The CDR3 protein is CATSESRDRGWDEQFF. As DNA, the CDR3 is TGTGCCACCAGTGAGTCCCGGGACAGGGGGTGGGATGAGCAGTTCTTC. The chain is built from TRBV24-1 and TRBJ2-1, with 11 bases matching TRBD1. Germline CDR1 reads KGHDR; CDR2 reads SFDVKD. V gave up 4 bases and J gave up 8 bases; unmatched junction bases: 9. This CDR3 is built from 16 residues.

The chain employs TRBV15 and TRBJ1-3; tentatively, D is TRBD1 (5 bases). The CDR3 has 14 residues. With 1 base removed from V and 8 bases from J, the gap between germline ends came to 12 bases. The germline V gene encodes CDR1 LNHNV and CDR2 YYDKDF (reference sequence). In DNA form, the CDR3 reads TGTGCCACCAGCAGAGTTACCAGGGATGACACCATATATTTT. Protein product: CATSRVTRDDTIYF. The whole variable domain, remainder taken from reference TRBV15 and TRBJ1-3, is DAMVIQNPRYQVTQFGKPVTLSCSQTLNHNVMYWYQQKSSQAPKLLFHYYDKDFNNEADTPDNFQSRRPNTSFCFLDIRSPGLGDTAMYLCATSRVTRDDTIYFGEGSWLTVV.

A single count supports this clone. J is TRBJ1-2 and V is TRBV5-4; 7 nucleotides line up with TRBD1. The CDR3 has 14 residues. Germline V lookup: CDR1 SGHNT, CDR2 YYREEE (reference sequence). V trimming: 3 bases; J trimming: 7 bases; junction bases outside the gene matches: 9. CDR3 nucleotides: TGTGCCAGCAGCTCGGGACAGACCAGGAGTGGCTACACCTTC. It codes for CASSSGQTRSGYTF.

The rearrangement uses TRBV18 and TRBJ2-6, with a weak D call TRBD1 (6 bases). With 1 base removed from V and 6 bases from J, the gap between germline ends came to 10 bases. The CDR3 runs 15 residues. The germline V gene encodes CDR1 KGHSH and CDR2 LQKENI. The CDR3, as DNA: TGTGCCAGCTCACCACTACAGGGTGCGGCCAACGTCCTGACTTTC. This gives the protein CASSPLQGAANVLTF.

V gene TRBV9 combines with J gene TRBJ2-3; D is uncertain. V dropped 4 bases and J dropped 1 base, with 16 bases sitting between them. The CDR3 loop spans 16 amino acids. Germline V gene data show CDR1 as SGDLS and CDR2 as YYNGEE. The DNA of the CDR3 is TGTGCCAGCAGCCCTTGGGTGGACGCGGGCACAGATACGCAGTATTTT. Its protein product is CASSPWVDAGTDTQYF.

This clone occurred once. CDR3 DNA: TGTGCCAGCAGCGACTCAGGGGGCGGCTATGGCTACACCTTC. This gives the protein CASSDSGGGYGYTF. This chain uses TRBV2 with TRBJ1-2; TRBD1 agrees at 8 bases. The CDR3 loop spans 14 amino acids. V lost 6 bases and J lost 4; bases outside the gene matches: 7. Looked up from germline, CDR1 is SNHLY and CDR2 is FYNNEI.

This chain's CDR3 is CAISEQPLYEQYV. CDR3 bases: TGTGCCATCAGTGAACAGCCCCTCTACGAGCAGTACGTC. This chain joins TRBV10-3 and TRBJ2-7; the D is unclear. V gave up 3 bases and J gave up 3 bases, with 9 bases separating them. Germline assignment: CDR1 ENHRY and CDR2 SYGVKD. The CDR3 spans 13 residues.

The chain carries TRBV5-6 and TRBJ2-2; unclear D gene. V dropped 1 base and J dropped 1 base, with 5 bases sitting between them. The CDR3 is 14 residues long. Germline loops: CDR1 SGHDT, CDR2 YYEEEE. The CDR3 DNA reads TGTGCCAGCAGCTTGTCCGGGAACACCGGGGAGCTGTTTTTT. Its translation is CASSLSGNTGELFF.

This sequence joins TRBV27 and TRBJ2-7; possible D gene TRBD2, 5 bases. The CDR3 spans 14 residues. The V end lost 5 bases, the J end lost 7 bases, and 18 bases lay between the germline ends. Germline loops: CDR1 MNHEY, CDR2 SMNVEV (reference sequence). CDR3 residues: CASSVGNGIGEQYV. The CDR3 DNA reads TGTGCCAGCAGTGTAGGCAACGGGATCGGTGAGCAGTACGTC.

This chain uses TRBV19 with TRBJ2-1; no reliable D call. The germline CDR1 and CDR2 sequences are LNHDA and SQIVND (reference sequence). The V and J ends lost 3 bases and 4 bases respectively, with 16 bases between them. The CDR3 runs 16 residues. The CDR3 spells CASSILGLSEYNEQFF. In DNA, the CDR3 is TGTGCCAGTAGTATTTTGGGTCTTTCCGAATACAATGAGCAGTTCTTC.

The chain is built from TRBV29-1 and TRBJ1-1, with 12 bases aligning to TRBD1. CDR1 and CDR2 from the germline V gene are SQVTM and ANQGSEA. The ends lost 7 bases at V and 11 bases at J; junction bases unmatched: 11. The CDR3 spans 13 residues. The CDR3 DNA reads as TGCAGCGGCCTCGGGACAGGGGGCGTGGGGGCTTTCTTT. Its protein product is CSGLGTGGVGAFF.

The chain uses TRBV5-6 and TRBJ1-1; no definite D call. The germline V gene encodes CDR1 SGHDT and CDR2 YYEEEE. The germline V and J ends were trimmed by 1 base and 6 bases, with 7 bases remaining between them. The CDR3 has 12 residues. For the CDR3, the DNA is TGTGCCAGCAGCTTGAGGTACTCTGAAGCTTTCTTT. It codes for CASSLRYSEAFF.

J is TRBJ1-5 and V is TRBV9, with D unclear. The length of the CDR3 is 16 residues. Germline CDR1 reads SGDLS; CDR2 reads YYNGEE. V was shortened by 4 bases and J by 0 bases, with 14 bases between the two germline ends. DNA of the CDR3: TGTGCCAGCAGCCCCAAGACAAGTGGTAGCAATCAGCCCCAGCATTTT. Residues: CASSPKTSGSNQPQHF.

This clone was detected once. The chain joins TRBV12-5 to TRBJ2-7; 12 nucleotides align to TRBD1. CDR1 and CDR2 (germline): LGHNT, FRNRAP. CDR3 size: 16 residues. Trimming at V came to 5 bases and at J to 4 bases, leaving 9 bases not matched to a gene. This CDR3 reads CASGPSGTGGSYEQYF. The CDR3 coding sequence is TGTGCTAGTGGTCCCTCCGGGACAGGGGGCTCGTACGAGCAGTACTTC.

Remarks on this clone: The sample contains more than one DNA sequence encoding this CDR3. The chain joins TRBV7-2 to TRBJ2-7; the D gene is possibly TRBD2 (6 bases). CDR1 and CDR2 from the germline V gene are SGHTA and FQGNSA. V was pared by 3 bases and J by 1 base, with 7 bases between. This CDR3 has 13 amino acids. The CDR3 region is CASSFGGSYEQYF. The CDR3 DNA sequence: TGTGCCAGCAGCTTCGGAGGGTCCTACGAGCAGTACTTC.

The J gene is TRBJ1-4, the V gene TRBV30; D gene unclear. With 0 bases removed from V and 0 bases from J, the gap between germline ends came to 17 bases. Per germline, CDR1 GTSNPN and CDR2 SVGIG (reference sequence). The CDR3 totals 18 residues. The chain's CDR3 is CAWSVVQLQSATNEKLFF. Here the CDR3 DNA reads TGTGCCTGGAGTGTTGTACAGTTACAGAGTGCAACTAATGAAAAACTGTTTTTT.

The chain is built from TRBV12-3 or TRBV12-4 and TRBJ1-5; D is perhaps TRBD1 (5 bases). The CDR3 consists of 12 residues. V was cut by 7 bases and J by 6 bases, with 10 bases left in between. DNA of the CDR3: TGTGCCAGCAACCGGGACTTTCAGCCCCAGCATTTT. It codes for CASNRDFQPQHF.

This CDR3 reads CASSLEDTSTEAFF. For the CDR3, the DNA is TGTGCCAGCAGCTTAGAAGATACGTCTACTGAAGCTTTCTTT. The rearrangement links TRBV7-9 to TRBJ1-1; D gene uncertain. This CDR3 contains 14 residues. Germline CDR1 reads SEHNR; CDR2 reads FQNEAQ (reference sequence). Trimming left V 1 base short and J 5 bases short, with 11 bases between.

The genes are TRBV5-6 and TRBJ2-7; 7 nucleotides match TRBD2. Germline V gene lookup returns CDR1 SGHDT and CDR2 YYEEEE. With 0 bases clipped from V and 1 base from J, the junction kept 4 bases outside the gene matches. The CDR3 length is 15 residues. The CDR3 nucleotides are TGTGCCAGCAGCTTGGGGCAGGGAGGGTCCTACGAGCAGTACGTC. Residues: CASSLGQGGSYEQYV.

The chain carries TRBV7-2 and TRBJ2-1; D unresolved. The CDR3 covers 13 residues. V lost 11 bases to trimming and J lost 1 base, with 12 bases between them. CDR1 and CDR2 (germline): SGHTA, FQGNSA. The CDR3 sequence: CAAALGSYNEQFF. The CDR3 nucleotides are TGTGCCGCAGCACTGGGTTCCTACAATGAGCAGTTCTTC.

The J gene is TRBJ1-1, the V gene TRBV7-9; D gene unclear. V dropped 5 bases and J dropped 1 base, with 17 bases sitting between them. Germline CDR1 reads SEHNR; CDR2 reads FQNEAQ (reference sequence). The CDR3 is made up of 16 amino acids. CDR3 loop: CASSSTLSSRNTEAFF. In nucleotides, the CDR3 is TGTGCCAGCAGCAGCACATTATCGTCAAGGAACACTGAAGCTTTCTTT.